A single sample is the source of the 5 T cell receptor beta chains below, sequenced in a study of T-cell memory formation after mild COVID-19. TCRdb itself ran the 5' RACE reads through MiXCR, one entry per CDR3 protein. Counted here are under 550,000 distinct CDR3 sequences, about a sixth occurring once; the ten biggest clones make up around a fifth. The specimen was PBMCs or a T cell subset sorted from them (not recorded which). Source of these receptors: a man aged 18 to 30 who had mild COVID-19 (a few samples of this study predate the infection). Cell type and time point are not known.

This clonotype has just a few counts. This chain links TRBV18 with TRBJ2-3, with D perhaps TRBD1 (6 bases). CDR1 is KGHSH, CDR2 LQKENI, per germline. V lost 3 bases and J lost 2, with 12 bases in between. CDR3 length equals 15 residues. The chain's CDR3 is CASSPEDRNTDTQYF. The CDR3 nucleotides read TGTGCCAGCTCACCTGAGGACAGAAACACAGATACGCAGTATTTT.

This clonotype has a handful of counts. The V call is TRBV15, the J call TRBJ1-2; 9 positions match TRBD1. This CDR3 contains 12 residues. Trimming took 3 bases from V and 13 from J; bases not matched to a gene: 6. Germline CDR1 is LNHNV and CDR2 is YYDKDF (reference sequence). CDR3 DNA sequence: TGTGCCACCAGCAGCTGGACAGGGGCCGCCACCTTC. Protein product: CATSSWTGAATF.

CDR3 DNA sequence: TGTGCCAGCAGCCAAGATTGGTCGCCGGGTGGCTACACCTTC. This sequence encodes CASSQDWSPGGYTF. V usage is TRBV14 and J usage is TRBJ1-2; D uncertain. This CDR3 contains 14 residues. V lost 0 bases, J lost 7 bases, and 12 bases lay in between. Per germline, CDR1 SGHDN and CDR2 FVKESK. Filled out from reference TRBV14 and TRBJ1-2, the complete variable domain reads EAGVTQFPSHSVIEKGQTVTLRCDPISGHDNLYWYRRVMGKEIKFLLHFVKESKQDESGMPNNRFLAERTGGTYSTLKVQPAELEDSGVYFCASSQDWSPGGYTFGSGTRLTVV.

This clonotype was detected many times. The chain joins TRBV4-3 to TRBJ2-3; a weak D match, TRBD2 (6 bases). Trimming removed 4 bases at V and 2 bases at J, with 13 bases between. CDR3 size: 15 residues. The germline V gene has CDR1 LGHNA and CDR2 YSLEER. CDR3 nucleotides: TGCGCCAGCAGCCGAGTTAGCGGAGACACAGATACGCAGTATTTT. Translation gives CASSRVSGDTDTQYF.

J is TRBJ2-1 and V is TRBV12-3 or TRBV12-4; TRBD2 might be the D (5 bases). The CDR3 contains 14 residues. V lost 4 bases, J lost 6 bases, and 13 bases lay in between. CDR3 region: CASSSNPRVNEQFF. The CDR3 DNA follows: TGTGCCAGCAGTTCCAACCCGAGGGTCAATGAGCAGTTCTTC.